These 22 T cell receptor beta chains were sequenced from one sample in a study of blood T cell repertoires in COVID-19. Clones were read by immunoSEQ multiplex PCR, and TCRdb kept only the in-frame ones, dropping some. In the table there are 350,000 or so clones, around four fifths of which are singletons. Specimen: peripheral blood. The receptors were gathered from a young man with active or convalescent COVID-19.

This chain uses TRBV19 with TRBJ1-1; D not certain. Trimming took off 7 bases at V and 0 bases at J, with 9 bases between the two ends. The CDR3 is 13 amino acids. Germline V gene lookup returns CDR1 LNHDA and CDR2 SQIVND (reference sequence). This CDR3 reads CASNSLVNTEAFF. The CDR3 nucleotides read TGTGCCAGTAACTCCCTAGTGAACACTGAAGCTTTCTTT.

On this clone: Distinct nucleotide sequences in the sample also encode this CDR3. The V call is TRBV6-6, the J call TRBJ1-5; D unclear. In germline, CDR1 is MNHNY, CDR2 SVGAGI (reference sequence). Between the trimmed V and J ends, which lost 6 bases and 2 bases, there was a span of 11 bases. CDR3 length: 14 residues. The CDR3 DNA is TGTGCCAGCAGCTACCCGGGTGGCAATCAGCCCCAGCATTTT. Translation: CASSYPGGNQPQHF.

The V and J genes are TRBV2 and TRBJ1-2; TRBD1 aligns across 9 bases. Trimming removed 2 bases from V and 4 bases from J; junction bases left unmatched: 5. The CDR3 extends over 15 amino acids. The germline CDR1 and CDR2 sequences are SNHLY and FYNNEI. The chain's CDR3 is CASSELTGGAYGYTF. The CDR3 region has the DNA TGTGCCAGCAGTGAATTGACAGGGGGGGCCTATGGCTACACCTTC.

V is TRBV10-3 and J is TRBJ2-3; 10 bases agree with TRBD1. Per germline, CDR1 ENHRY and CDR2 SYGVKD. CDR3 length: 14 residues. V lost 6 bases and J lost 3; bases outside the gene matches: 3. CDR3 DNA sequence: TGTGCCATCAGGGAGGGACAGGGGACAGATACGCAGTATTTT. Its protein product is CAIREGQGTDTQYF.

This rearrangement joins TRBV4-3 to TRBJ1-5; D is ambiguous. CDR1 LGHNA and CDR2 YSLEER come from the germline V gene. Between the trimmed V and J ends, which lost 2 bases and 0 bases, there was a span of 8 bases. This CDR3 contains 15 residues. CDR3 sequence: CASSQRHFSNQPQHF. CDR3 in DNA: TGCGCCAGCAGCCAACGACACTTTAGCAATCAGCCCCAGCATTTT.

On this clone: Other DNA variants within this sample encode the same CDR3. The chain employs TRBV6-1 and TRBJ2-7, with D uncertain. Trimming pared 0 bases from V and 4 bases from J, leaving 7 bases between. This CDR3 spans 13 amino acids. Germline V CDR1 and CDR2: MNHNS, SASEGT. The CDR3 protein is CASSEATTYEQYF. CDR3 DNA sequence: TGTGCCAGCAGTGAAGCGACGACTTACGAGCAGTACTTC.

Here the CDR3 DNA reads TGTGCCAGTACCGGGACAGGGCTGGGCTACACCTTC. Its translation: CASTGTGLGYTF. The J gene is TRBJ1-2, the V gene TRBV19; TRBD1 matches 9 bases. Germline V gene sequence: CDR1 LNHDA, CDR2 SQIVND (reference sequence). The junction had 5 bases not matched to a gene; V was cut back by 7 bases and J by 8 bases. The CDR3 totals 12 residues.

V usage is TRBV4-2 and J usage is TRBJ2-2; maybe TRBD2 (6 bases). Germline CDR1 reads LGHNA; CDR2 reads YNFKEQ. This CDR3 is built from 17 residues. V was shortened by 2 bases and J by 2 bases, with 15 bases between the two germline ends. CDR3 DNA sequence: TGTGCCAGCAGCCAAACAGCTCGGGACTCTAACACCGGGGAGCTGTTTTTT. Protein product: CASSQTARDSNTGELFF.

This clone was seen once. The rearrangement links TRBV7-2 to TRBJ1-3; maybe TRBD1 (5 bases). V was shortened by 5 bases and J by 1 base, with 15 bases between the two germline ends. Germline V gene sequence: CDR1 SGHTA, CDR2 FQGNSA. CDR3 length: 16 amino acids. The CDR3 DNA sequence: TGTGCCAGCAGCGAATTTTCCAGGGTGTCTGGAAACACCATATATTTT. Translated: CASSEFSRVSGNTIYF. The full variable domain, its missing parts supplied by reference TRBV7-2 and TRBJ1-3, is GAGVSQSPSNKVTEKGKDVELRCDPISGHTALYWYRQSLGQGLEFLIYFQGNSAPDKSGLPSDRFSAERTGGSVSTLTIQRTQQEDSAVYLCASSEFSRVSGNTIYFGEGSWLTVV.

This sequence joins TRBV2 and TRBJ2-5; possibly TRBD2 for D (5 bases). Germline CDR1 SNHLY, CDR2 FYNNEI. The V and J ends lost 2 bases and 5 bases respectively, with 15 bases between them. This CDR3 is built from 15 residues. The CDR3 DNA reads as TGTGCCAGCAGTGAAAGGGTAGCTCGAGGGGAGACCCAGTACTTC. It specifies CASSERVARGETQYF.

V and J are TRBV14 and TRBJ1-1, with 8 bases identical to TRBD1. CDR1 is SGHDN, CDR2 FVKESK, per germline. J gave up 9 bases and V 4 bases, and 13 bases lay outside the gene matches. CDR3 length equals 15 residues. The CDR3, as DNA: TGTGCCAGCAGCCCTCAGGGGGCCTCCCTGGGGAAAGCTTTCTTT. This translates into CASSPQGASLGKAFF.

This rearrangement joins TRBV24-1 to TRBJ1-5, with a weak D call TRBD1 (5 bases). There are 13 residues in the CDR3. V was pared by 7 bases and J by 3 bases, with 9 bases between. Germline CDR1 KGHDR, CDR2 SFDVKD. The CDR3 nucleotides are TGTGCCACCAGGCAGGGTAACAATCAGCCCCAGCATTTT. Protein: CATRQGNNQPQHF.

The chain employs TRBV27 and TRBJ1-4; perhaps TRBD1 as D (6 bases). Trimming shortened V by 3 bases and J by 8 bases, and 19 bases separated the two germline ends. The CDR3 totals 16 residues. From germline, CDR1 is MNHEY and CDR2 SMNVEV (reference sequence). The CDR3 DNA sequence: TGTGCCAGCAGTTTTAGGGGTTTACAGGGAGGGGAAAAACTGTTTTTT. Translating gives CASSFRGLQGGEKLFF.

The J gene is TRBJ2-7, the V gene TRBV3-1 (or the pseudogene TRBV3-2); D may be TRBD2 (5 bases). Germline CDR1 is LGHDT and CDR2 is YNNKEL (reference sequence). The length of the CDR3 is 15 residues. V gave up 1 base and J gave up 0 bases, with 10 bases separating them. CDR3 DNA sequence: TGTGCCAGCAGCCAAGGGACTCTGAGCTCCTACGAGCAGTACTTC. Amino acids: CASSQGTLSSYEQYF.

This clone was observed a few times. V and J are TRBV28 and TRBJ1-2; 7 bases match TRBD1. V lost 2 bases, J lost 2 bases, and 8 bases stayed unmatched. There are 16 residues in the CDR3. Germline V gene lookup returns CDR1 MDHEN and CDR2 SYDVKM. The CDR3 DNA reads as TGTGCCAGCAGTTTAGTGGCAGGGGGGATGAACTATGGCTACACCTTC. Its protein is CASSLVAGGMNYGYTF.

The J gene is TRBJ1-5, the V gene TRBV15; D unresolved. Germline values: CDR1 LNHNV, CDR2 YYDKDF (reference sequence). Trimming shortened V by 1 base and J by 4 bases, and 17 bases separated the two germline ends. This CDR3 comprises 17 residues. The CDR3 bases are TGTGCCACCAGCAGAGGGCCACGGGCGGGCCATAATCAGCCCCAGCATTTT. Residues: CATSRGPRAGHNQPQHF.

The CDR3 nucleotides read TGTGCCAGCAGTGTCCGGACTAGCGGTTACGAGCAGTACTTC. It specifies CASSVRTSGYEQYF. The chain carries TRBV2 and TRBJ2-7; 10 positions agree with TRBD2. The germline V gene encodes CDR1 SNHLY and CDR2 FYNNEI. V lost 4 bases, J lost 4 bases, and 4 bases stayed unmatched. The CDR3 contains 14 residues.

This chain connects TRBV5-1 to TRBJ2-1; 12 bases agree with TRBD2. Trimming cost V 7 bases and J 4 bases; bases outside gene matches: 12. This CDR3 contains 17 residues. The germline CDR1 and CDR2 sequences are SGHRS and YFSETQ. CDR3 in amino acids: CASGVSPGTSGYNEQFF. CDR3 sequence (DNA): TGCGCCAGCGGAGTTTCTCCTGGGACTAGCGGGTACAATGAGCAGTTCTTC.

The chain couples TRBV9 to TRBJ2-3; 9 nucleotides match TRBD2. The CDR3 is made up of 16 amino acids. J lost 3 bases, V lost 2 bases, and 7 bases had no gene match. The germline V gene encodes CDR1 SGDLS and CDR2 YYNGEE. CDR3 in DNA: TGTGCCAGCAGCGTTTCGAGCGGGAGGAGTACAGATACGCAGTATTTT. It encodes CASSVSSGRSTDTQYF. Filled out from reference TRBV9 and TRBJ2-3, the complete variable domain reads DSGVTQTPKHLITATGQRVTLRCSPRSGDLSVYWYQQSLDQGLQFLIQYYNGEERAKGNILERFSAQQFPDLHSELNLSSLELGDSALYFCASSVSSGRSTDTQYFGPGTRLTVL.

This sequence joins TRBV4-1 and TRBJ1-6; 8 bases map to TRBD1. CDR3 length equals 14 residues. Looked up from germline, CDR1 is MGHRA and CDR2 is YSYEKL. The V gene end was trimmed by 3 bases and the J gene end by 9 bases; junction bases not matched to a gene: 4. CDR3 sequence reads: CASSHQGAGSPLHF. The CDR3 DNA reads TGCGCCAGCAGCCATCAGGGGGCGGGTTCACCCCTCCACTTT.

The rearrangement joins TRBV5-1 to TRBJ1-1; D call uncertain. The CDR3 loop spans 15 amino acids. CDR1 is SGHRS, CDR2 YFSETQ, per germline. V lost 0 bases and J 3 bases, leaving 12 bases between the germline ends. The CDR3, as DNA: TGCGCCAGCAGCTTGGTCCAGCTCCGGGACACTGAAGCTTTCTTT. Translating it yields CASSLVQLRDTEAFF.

The chain joins TRBV11-2 to TRBJ2-2; the D gene is possibly TRBD1 (5 bases). V was shortened by 4 bases and J by 3 bases, with 15 bases between the two germline ends. The germline V gene encodes CDR1 SGHAT and CDR2 FQNNGV. This CDR3 has 16 amino acids. CDR3 amino acids: CASSYLRGLYTGELFF. The CDR3 region has the DNA TGTGCCAGCAGCTATCTAAGGGGTTTATACACCGGGGAGCTGTTTTTT. Full variable domain (missing parts from reference TRBV11-2 and TRBJ2-2): EAGVAQSPRYKIIEKRQSVAFWCNPISGHATLYWYQQILGQGPKLLIQFQNNGVVDDSQLPKDRFSAERLKGVDSTLKIQPAKLEDSAVYLCASSYLRGLYTGELFFGEGSRLTVL.